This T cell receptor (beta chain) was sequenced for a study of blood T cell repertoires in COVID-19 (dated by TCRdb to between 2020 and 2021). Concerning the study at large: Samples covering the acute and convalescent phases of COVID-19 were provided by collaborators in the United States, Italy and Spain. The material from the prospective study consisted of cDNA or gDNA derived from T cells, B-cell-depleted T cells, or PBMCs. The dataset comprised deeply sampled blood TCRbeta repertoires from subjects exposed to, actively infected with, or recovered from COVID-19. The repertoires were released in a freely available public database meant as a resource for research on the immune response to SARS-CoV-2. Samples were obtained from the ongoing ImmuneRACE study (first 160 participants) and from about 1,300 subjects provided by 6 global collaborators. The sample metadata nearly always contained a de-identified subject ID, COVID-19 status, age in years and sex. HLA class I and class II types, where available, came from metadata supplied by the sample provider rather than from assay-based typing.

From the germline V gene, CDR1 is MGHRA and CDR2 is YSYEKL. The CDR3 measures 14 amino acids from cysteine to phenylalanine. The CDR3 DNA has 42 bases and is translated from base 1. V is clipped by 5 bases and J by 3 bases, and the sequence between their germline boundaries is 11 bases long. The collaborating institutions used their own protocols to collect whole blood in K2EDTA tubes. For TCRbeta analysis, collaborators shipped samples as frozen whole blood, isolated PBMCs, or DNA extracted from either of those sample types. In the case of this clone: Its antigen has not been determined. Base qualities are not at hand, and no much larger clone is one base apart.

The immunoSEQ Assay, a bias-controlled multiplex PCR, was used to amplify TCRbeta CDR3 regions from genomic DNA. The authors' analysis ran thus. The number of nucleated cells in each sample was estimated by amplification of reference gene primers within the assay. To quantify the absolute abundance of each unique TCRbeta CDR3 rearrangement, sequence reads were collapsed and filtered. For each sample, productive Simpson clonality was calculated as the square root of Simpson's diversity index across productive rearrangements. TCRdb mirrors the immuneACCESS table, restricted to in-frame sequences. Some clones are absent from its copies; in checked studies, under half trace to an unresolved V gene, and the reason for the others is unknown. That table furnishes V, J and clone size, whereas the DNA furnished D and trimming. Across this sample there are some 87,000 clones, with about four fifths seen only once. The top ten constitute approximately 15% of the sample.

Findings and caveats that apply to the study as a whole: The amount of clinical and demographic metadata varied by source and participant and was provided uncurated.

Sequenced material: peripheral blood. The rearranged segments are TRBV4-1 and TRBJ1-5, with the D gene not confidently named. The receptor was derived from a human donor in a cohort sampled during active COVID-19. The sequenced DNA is TGCGCCAGCAGCGTTGCGGGTTTCAATCAGCCCCAGCATTTT. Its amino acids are CASSVAGFNQPQHF.